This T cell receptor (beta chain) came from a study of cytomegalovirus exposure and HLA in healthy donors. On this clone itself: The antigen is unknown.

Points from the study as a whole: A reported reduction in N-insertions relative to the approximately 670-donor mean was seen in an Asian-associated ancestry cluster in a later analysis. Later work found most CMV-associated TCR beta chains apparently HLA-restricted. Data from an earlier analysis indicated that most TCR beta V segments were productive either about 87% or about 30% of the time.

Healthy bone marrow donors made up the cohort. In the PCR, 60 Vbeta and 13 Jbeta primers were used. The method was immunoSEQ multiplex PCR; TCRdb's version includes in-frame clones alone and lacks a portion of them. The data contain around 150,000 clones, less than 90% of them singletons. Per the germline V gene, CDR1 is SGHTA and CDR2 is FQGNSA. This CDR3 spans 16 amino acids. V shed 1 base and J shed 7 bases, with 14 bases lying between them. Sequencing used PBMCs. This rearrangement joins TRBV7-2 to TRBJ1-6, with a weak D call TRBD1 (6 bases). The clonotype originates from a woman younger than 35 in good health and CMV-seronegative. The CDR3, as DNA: TGTGCCAGCAGCTTAGTAGCCGGGACACCAAATTCACCCCTCCACTTT. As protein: CASSLVAGTPNSPLHF.